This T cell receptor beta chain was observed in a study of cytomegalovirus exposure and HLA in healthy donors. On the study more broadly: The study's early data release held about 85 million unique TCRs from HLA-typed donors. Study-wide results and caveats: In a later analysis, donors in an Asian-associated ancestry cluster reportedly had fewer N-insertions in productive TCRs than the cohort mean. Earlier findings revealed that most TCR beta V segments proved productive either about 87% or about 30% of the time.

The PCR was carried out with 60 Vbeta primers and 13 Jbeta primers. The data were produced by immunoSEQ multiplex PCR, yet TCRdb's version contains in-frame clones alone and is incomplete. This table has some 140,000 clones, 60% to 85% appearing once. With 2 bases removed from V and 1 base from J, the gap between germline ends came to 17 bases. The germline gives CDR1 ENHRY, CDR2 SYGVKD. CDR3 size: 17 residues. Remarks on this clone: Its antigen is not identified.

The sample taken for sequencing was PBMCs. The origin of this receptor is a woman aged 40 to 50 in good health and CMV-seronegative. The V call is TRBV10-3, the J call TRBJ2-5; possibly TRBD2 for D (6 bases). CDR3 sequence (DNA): TGTGCCATCAGTGAGACACGACGGGTCGGGGGCCAAGAGACCCAGTACTTC. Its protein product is CAISETRRVGGQETQYF.